This entry concerns a single T cell receptor beta chain. Its antigen remains undetermined. Per-nucleotide qualities are absent, and no much larger clonotype sits a single base away. This specimen comes from a study of blood T cell repertoires in COVID-19 (dated by TCRdb to between 2020 and 2021). About the study as a whole: Samples from collaborators originated in the United States, Italy and Spain and spanned both the acute and convalescent phases of COVID-19. The prospective study material was composed of cDNA or gDNA derived from T cells, B-cell-depleted T cells, or PBMCs. The dataset comprised deeply sampled blood TCRbeta repertoires from subjects exposed to, actively infected with, or recovered from COVID-19. The repertoires were released in a freely available public database intended as a resource for research on the immune response to SARS-CoV-2. The samples were drawn from two sources: the first 160 participants of the ongoing ImmuneRACE study, and over 1,000 subjects contributed by 6 global collaborators. Nearly every sample came with metadata listing a de-identified subject ID, COVID-19 status, age in years and sex. Where HLA class I and class II types were available, the types were taken from metadata supplied by the sample provider, not from assay-based typing. Overall study outcomes, separate from this receptor: Clinical and demographic metadata were provided uncurated, with the amount varying by source and participant.

TCRbeta CDR3 regions were amplified from genomic DNA using the immunoSEQ Assay, a bias-controlled multiplex PCR. The study's processing was this. The number of nucleated cells in each sample was estimated from the amplification of reference gene primers within the assay. To quantify the absolute abundance of each unique TCRbeta CDR3 rearrangement, sequence reads were collapsed and filtered. Productive Simpson clonality was computed per sample as the square root of Simpson's diversity index over productive rearrangements. TCRdb obtained this table from immuneACCESS and retained in-frame rearrangements with V and J assigned. These tables miss some clones; where compared with another copy, unresolved V genes account for less than half of the shortfall, and the remainder is unexplained. V, J and clone size derive from that table, while D and trimming were established from the DNA sequence. The sample has more than 150,000 clones on record, about four fifths of them singletons. The top ten constitute less than 15% of the sample.

One collaborating source in Seattle enrolled patients while the patients were actively infected and followed the patients over time throughout the course of disease. The collaborating institutions used their own protocols to collect whole blood in K2EDTA tubes. For TCRbeta analysis, collaborators shipped samples as frozen whole blood, isolated PBMCs, or DNA extracted from either of those sample types. The V and J ends are trimmed by 3 bases and 3 bases, leaving 5 bases between them. The CDR3 contains 13 residues, cysteine and phenylalanine counted. The kept DNA is CDR3 alone, 39 bases in frame from the first base. CDR1 and CDR2, looked up from the germline V gene, are SGHVS and FQNEAQ.

The TCR comes from an elderly woman with COVID-19, enrolled during active disease. Recombination connected TRBV7-8 to TRBJ2-2, with the D segment identity uncertain. Sequencing input: peripheral blood. The DNA sequence is as follows: TGTGCCAGCAGCTTGCCGGACACCGGGGAGCTGTTTTTT. Translation gives CASSLPDTGELFF.